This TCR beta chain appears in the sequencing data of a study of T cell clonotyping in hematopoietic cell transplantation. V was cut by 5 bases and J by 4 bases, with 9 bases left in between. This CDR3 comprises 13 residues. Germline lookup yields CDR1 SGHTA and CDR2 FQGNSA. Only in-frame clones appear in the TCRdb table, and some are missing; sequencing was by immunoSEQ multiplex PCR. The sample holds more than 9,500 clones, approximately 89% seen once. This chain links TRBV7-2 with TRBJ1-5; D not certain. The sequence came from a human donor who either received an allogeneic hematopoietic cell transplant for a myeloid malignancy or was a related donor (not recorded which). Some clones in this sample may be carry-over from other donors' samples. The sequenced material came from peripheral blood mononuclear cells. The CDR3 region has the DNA TGTGCCAGCAGCCCCCCTGGGAATCAGCCCCAGCATTTT. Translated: CASSPPGNQPQHF.